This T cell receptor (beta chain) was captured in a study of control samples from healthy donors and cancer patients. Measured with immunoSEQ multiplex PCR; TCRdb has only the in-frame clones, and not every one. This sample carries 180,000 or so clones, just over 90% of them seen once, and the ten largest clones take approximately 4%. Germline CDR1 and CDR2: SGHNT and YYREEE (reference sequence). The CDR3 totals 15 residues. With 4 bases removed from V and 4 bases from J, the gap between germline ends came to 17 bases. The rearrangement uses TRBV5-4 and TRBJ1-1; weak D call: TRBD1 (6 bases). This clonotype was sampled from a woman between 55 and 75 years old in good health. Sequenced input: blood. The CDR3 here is CASSTKQGRGTEAFF. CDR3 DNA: TGTGCCAGCAGCACCAAACAGGGACGGGGCACTGAAGCTTTCTTT.